This T cell receptor beta chain was captured by sequencing in a study of CD8 T cells in ankylosing spondylitis. Study findings and constraints: Reactive arthritis synovial fluid and blood were previously reported to contain some motif variants. Made up of 7 to 9 highly homologous variants, a TCR beta motif appeared characteristic of ankylosing spondylitis blood. Reportedly, significant enrichment of disease-linked clones occurred in matched ankylosing spondylitis synovial fluid. Disease-linked clones, CD8+, were relatively rare in peripheral blood.

On this clonotype itself: Its matching antigen is unknown.

Generation of TCR beta libraries employed quantitative 5'-RACE incorporating molecular barcodes. TCRdb used MiXCR to reprocess the 5' RACE reads, holding one entry per CDR3 protein. The sample holds about 450,000 distinct CDR3 sequences, about 24% seen once. The V gene's germline CDR1 is SQVTM and CDR2 ANQGSEA. This CDR3 is built from 12 residues. The trim removed 7 bases at V and 8 bases at J, leaving 4 bases unmatched. Input material: blood, either unsorted or a sorted T cell fraction (not recorded which). This sequence originates from a male donor with ankylosing spondylitis. The chain links TRBV29-1 to TRBJ2-1; 11 bases match TRBD2. Here the CDR3 reads CSGLAGGYEQFF. The CDR3 DNA is TGCAGCGGGCTAGCGGGAGGCTATGAGCAGTTCTTC.